This note documents a single T cell receptor (beta chain) sequence. Antigen unknown. This record comes from a study of CD8+ T cells in alopecia areata. Study-level background: Those patients who were treated received oral tofacitinib, which was given at 5 to 10 mg twice daily for moderate-to-severe alopecia areata.

Specified treatment: oral pan-JAK inhibitor, 5-10 mg twice daily. Collection of lesional scalp punch biopsies and peripheral blood was performed in alopecia areata patients. Whole-study findings and limits: Compared with mice, patients displayed less clear TCR sharing, possibly for HLA-related reasons. Normal-skin resident alphabeta T cells also appear among scalp sample sequences.

Once RNA had been extracted, it was reverse transcribed into cDNA to act as the sequencing template. Assay used: immunoSEQ multiplex PCR; TCRdb lists only in-frame clones, some missing. The table has about 140,000 clones, 86% seen once; the top ten hold 13%. The source of this sequence is a human donor with alopecia areata. Sequenced here: CD8+ T cells sorted from blood, sampled at week 4, from a patient treated with tofacitinib.

The CDR3 sequence is CASSLRSGIGGTDTQYF. In nucleotides, the CDR3 is TGTGCCAGCAGCTTACGTAGCGGGATAGGGGGCACAGATACGCAGTATTTT. The genes are TRBV5-4 and TRBJ2-3; 8 bases fit TRBD2. The CDR3 loop spans 17 amino acids. V gave up 2 bases and J gave up 1 base; unmatched junction bases: 9. The V gene's germline CDR1 is SGHNT and CDR2 YYREEE (reference sequence).